Described below is a single TCR beta chain sequence and its context. V trimming: 5 bases; J trimming: 5 bases; junction bases outside the gene matches: 1. Germline assignment: CDR1 LNHDA and CDR2 SQIVND (reference sequence). The length of the CDR3 is 14 residues. The sample comes from a study of blood T cell repertoires in COVID-19. Overall study context: The United States, Italy and Spain supplied acute and convalescent COVID-19 samples. PBMCs, B-cell-depleted T cells, or T cells were the source of the cDNA or gDNA that made up the material.

Authors' data handling: From reference gene primer amplification, estimates of nucleated cell counts were derived. Here immunoSEQ multiplex PCR was the method, and the copy in TCRdb shows in-frame clones only, minus some. Clone size and V and J calls were adopted from that table, with D and trimming inferred from the DNA. Of 250,000 to 300,000 clones in the sample, around 90% were seen once. Sequencing was done on a sample of peripheral blood. The rearrangement uses TRBV19 and TRBJ2-1, with 12 positions matching TRBD2. The clonotype was recovered from a woman younger than 45 with acute or convalescent COVID-19. CDR3 loop: CASSWTSGDNEQFF. The CDR3 region has the DNA TGTGCCAGTAGTTGGACTAGCGGGGACAATGAGCAGTTCTTC. Based on the CDR3 plus reference TRBV19 and TRBJ2-1, the full variable domain is DGGITQSPKYLFRKEGQNVTLSCEQNLNHDAMYWYRQDPGQGLRLIYYSQIVNDFQKGDIAEGYSVSREKKESFPLTVTSAQKNPTAFYLCASSWTSGDNEQFFGPGTRLTVL.